This T cell receptor beta chain was captured by sequencing in a study of circulating CD8 cells and anti-PD-1 response in melanoma. This clonotype is large (0.1 to 1%) by share. Four subsets defined by PD-1 and/or TIGIT were sorted from live CD3+CD8+TCRalphabeta+ cells. The QIAseq Immune Repertoire TCR panel built the libraries from roughly 15 ng of total RNA. TCRdb independently ran MiXCR on the reads; one entry per CDR3 protein. The sample consists of some 600 distinct CDR3 sequences, 9.3% of them appearing once. V was cut by 2 bases and J by 6 bases, with 17 bases left in between. Germline V gene sequence: CDR1 SNHLY, CDR2 FYNNEI. This CDR3 has 15 residues.

The chain recombines TRBV2 with TRBJ2-7; D call uncertain. The material was CD8+ T cells from PBMCs, obtained at baseline or after one month of anti-PD-1 therapy (not recorded which). The sequence was obtained from a human donor with melanoma. The CDR3 is CASSELDGTVREQYF. CDR3 coding DNA: TGTGCCAGCAGTGAACTAGACGGAACCGTACGCGAGCAGTACTTC.